The rows below give T cell receptor beta chains drawn from one sample of a study of human T cells and chemical hapten exposure. A single record per CDR3 protein comes from TCRdb applying MiXCR to the RACE reads. The data contain some 80,000 distinct CDR3 sequences, 11% of them singletons. Sequences were derived from whole blood, sampled in connection with sensitization to the hapten diphenylcyclopropenone (DPC). These receptors were taken from a man between 18 and 35 years old with alopecia areata. Some clones in this sample may be carry-over from other donors' samples. The CDR3 runs from the conserved cysteine through the conserved F or W. D genes are given only for firm matches. Expanded clones are given a class, and other clones once, few, many or no size at all.

j_call	d_call	clone_size	v_call	cdr3_length	cdr3_aa	cdr3_nt
TRBJ1-4	.	.	TRBV11-2	15	CASSSTLEAIGKLFF	TGTGCCAGCAGCTCCACCCTGGAGGCTATCGGAAAACTGTTTTTT
TRBJ1-1	.	few	TRBV4-3	14	CASSPTGLNTEAFF	TGCGCCAGCAGCCCGACCGGACTGAACACTGAAGCTTTCTTT
TRBJ2-7	TRBD1	.	TRBV4-3	16	CASSQGEGTGSHEQYF	TGCGCCAGCAGCCAAGGTGAAGGGACAGGGTCCCACGAGCAGTACTTC
TRBJ1-2	TRBD1	many	TRBV7-9	15	CASSSGTGGFYGYTF	TGTGCCAGCAGCTCCGGGACAGGGGGATTCTATGGCTACACCTTC
TRBJ2-2	.	.	TRBV12-3/TRBV12-4	14	CASSYGRGTGELFF	TGTGCCAGCAGTTACGGCAGGGGAACCGGGGAGCTGTTTTTT
TRBJ2-7	.	.	TRBV4-3	15	CASSQDPRVGYEQYF	TGCGCCAGCAGCCAAGATCCCAGGGTAGGGTACGAGCAGTACTTC
TRBJ1-6	TRBD1	many	TRBV10-3	14	CAIRDGTESSPLHF	TGTGCCATCAGGGACGGGACAGAAAGTTCACCCCTCCACTTT
TRBJ1-2	TRBD1	.	TRBV4-1	17	CASSRGQGINTNYGYTF	TGCGCCAGCAGCCGGGGACAGGGGATAAATACGAACTATGGCTACACCTTC
TRBJ1-1	.	many	TRBV3-1	14	CASSPNDGNTEAFF	TGTGCCAGCAGCCCGAACGACGGTAACACTGAAGCTTTCTTT
TRBJ2-7	.	.	TRBV7-2	13	CASSLFGHSEQYF	TGTGCCAGCAGCTTATTCGGACATAGCGAGCAGTACTTC